A single sample gave rise to the 32 T cell receptor beta chains below, sequenced in a study of shared clonotypes between healthy human individuals. Libraries were prepared by immunoSEQ multiplex PCR; TCRdb keeps only in-frame clonotypes and omits some of them. The table has about 2.3 million clones, around 90% seen once. Sequences were obtained from naive CD4+ T cells from PBMCs. Subset reported: CD45RA+ positively selected. These TCRs come from a man younger than 35 in good health. Some clones in this sample may be carry-over from other donors' samples.

This clone was observed a few times. The sample has other DNA sequences that encode this CDR3 too. The V gene is TRBV18, the J gene TRBJ2-7; unclear D gene. CDR1 KGHSH and CDR2 LQKENI come from the germline V gene. The CDR3 sequence is 12 residues long. V lost 3 bases, J lost 5 bases, and 8 bases lay in between. The CDR3: CASSPARDEQYF. As DNA, the CDR3 is TGTGCCAGCTCACCGGCTAGGGACGAGCAGTACTTC.

This sequence joins TRBV5-4 and TRBJ1-5; possible D gene TRBD1, 6 bases. CDR1 is SGHNT and CDR2 is YYREEE in the germline V gene (reference sequence). Trimming removed 4 bases at V and 0 bases at J, with 14 bases between. The CDR3 runs 16 residues. The CDR3 loop reads CASSEQGQGSNQPQHF. DNA of the CDR3: TGTGCCAGCAGCGAACAGGGTCAGGGTAGCAATCAGCCCCAGCATTTT.

The chain couples TRBV28 to TRBJ2-1, with 9 bases fitting TRBD2. This CDR3 is built from 16 residues. Per germline, CDR1 MDHEN and CDR2 SYDVKM. J gave up 0 bases and V 5 bases, and 5 bases lay outside the gene matches. The CDR3 region is CASSGHSGSSYNEQFF. DNA for the CDR3: TGTGCCAGCAGTGGACATAGCGGGAGCTCCTACAATGAGCAGTTCTTC.

The chain is built from TRBV27 and TRBJ2-5, with a possible D match to TRBD1 (5 bases). CDR1 and CDR2 from the germline V gene are MNHEY and SMNVEV (reference sequence). There are 14 residues in the CDR3. Trimming removed 3 bases from V and 4 bases from J, with 12 bases in between. The CDR3 is CASSFSQGRETQYF. Written as DNA, the CDR3 is TGTGCCAGCAGTTTTAGCCAGGGTCGAGAGACCCAGTACTTC.

This chain connects TRBV7-6 to TRBJ2-1, with D perhaps assigned TRBD1 or TRBD2 (5 bases each). The CDR3 sequence is 14 residues long. Germline CDR1 is SGHVS and CDR2 is FNYEAQ. Trimming cost V 4 bases and J 5 bases, with 12 bases left between them. CDR3 DNA: TGTGCCAGCAGCTCGGGACGCGCCGACAATGAGCAGTTCTTC. Translation: CASSSGRADNEQFF.

The V call is TRBV5-4, the J call TRBJ1-1; TRBD1 agrees at 10 bases. With V trimmed by 4 bases and J by 11 bases, 14 bases remained unmatched. Germline CDR1 and CDR2: SGHNT and YYREEE (reference sequence). This CDR3 spans 15 amino acids. CDR3 protein: CASSSQKTGGASAFF. The CDR3 DNA is TGTGCCAGCAGCAGCCAAAAGACAGGGGGCGCATCCGCTTTCTTT.

This clone was observed once. Within the sample, other DNA sequences also encode this same CDR3. This rearrangement joins TRBV28 to TRBJ2-5, with TRBD2 matching over 7 bases. Germline lookup yields CDR1 MDHEN and CDR2 SYDVKM. The CDR3 sequence is 13 residues long. V gave up 4 bases and J gave up 4 bases; unmatched junction bases: 3. In nucleotides, the CDR3 is TGTGCCAGCAGTTCGGGGGGTAGAGAGACCCAGTACTTC. Its translation: CASSSGGRETQYF.

The chain couples TRBV6-1 to TRBJ1-3; D call uncertain. The germline V gene encodes CDR1 MNHNS and CDR2 SASEGT. Trimming pared 10 bases from V and 4 bases from J, leaving 11 bases between. This CDR3 contains 12 residues. The CDR3 coding sequence is TGTGCCACTGACCACTCCGGAAACACCATATATTTT. This codes for CATDHSGNTIYF.

This chain links TRBV15 with TRBJ2-3; D may be TRBD2 (5 bases). The V gene lost 3 bases and the J gene lost 10 bases, with 11 bases spanning the gap. This CDR3 is built from 12 residues. From germline, CDR1 is LNHNV and CDR2 YYDKDF (reference sequence). This CDR3 is CATSRGASPQYF. The DNA for the CDR3 is TGTGCCACCAGCAGGGGAGCTTCGCCGCAGTATTTT. The entire variable domain, with the rest obtained from reference TRBV15 and TRBJ2-3, is as follows: DAMVIQNPRYQVTQFGKPVTLSCSQTLNHNVMYWYQQKSSQAPKLLFHYYDKDFNNEADTPDNFQSRRPNTSFCFLDIRSPGLGDTAMYLCATSRGASPQYFGPGTRLTVL.

The V gene is TRBV15, the J gene TRBJ2-7; 9 nucleotides match TRBD2. The V and J ends lost 5 bases and 4 bases, in that order; junction bases with no gene match: 6. CDR1 is LNHNV, CDR2 YYDKDF, per germline (reference sequence). The CDR3 contains 14 residues. CDR3 amino acids: CATSRRLAVYEQYF. CDR3 sequence (DNA): TGTGCCACCAGCCGCAGACTAGCGGTATACGAGCAGTACTTC.

J is TRBJ2-7 and V is TRBV5-1; 7 bases match TRBD2. V lost 0 bases to trimming and J lost 6 bases; unmatched junction nucleotides: 9. The CDR3 is 15 residues long. Germline values: CDR1 SGHRS, CDR2 YFSETQ. The CDR3 sequence: CASSLGGLGSVEQYF. The CDR3 nucleotides read TGCGCCAGCAGCTTGGGTGGACTAGGGTCCGTCGAGCAGTACTTC. The full variable domain, rest sourced from reference TRBV5-1 and TRBJ2-7, is KAGVTQTPRYLIKTRGQQVTLSCSPISGHRSVSWYQQTPGQGLQFLFEYFSETQRNKGNFPGRFSGRQFSNSRSEMNVSTLELGDSALYLCASSLGGLGSVEQYFGPGTRLTVT.

The chain links TRBV5-4 to TRBJ2-7; 7 positions match TRBD1. Germline trimming cut 5 bases from V and 5 bases from J; bases unmatched to any gene: 10. This CDR3 is built from 14 residues. Germline loops: CDR1 SGHNT, CDR2 YYREEE (reference sequence). The CDR3 spells CASRRRDSTHEQYF. The CDR3 DNA reads TGTGCCAGCAGACGCCGGGACAGTACCCACGAGCAGTACTTC.

Concerning this clone: Other nucleotide sequences in the sample specify the same CDR3. The J gene is TRBJ2-7, the V gene TRBV5-1, with 11 bases lining up with TRBD1. Germline assignment: CDR1 SGHRS and CDR2 YFSETQ. Unmatched junction bases numbered 6, after V lost 4 bases and J lost 3 bases. The CDR3 runs 15 residues. CDR3 sequence reads: CASSLGQGAVYEQYF. In DNA, the CDR3 is TGCGCCAGCAGCCTCGGACAGGGGGCTGTCTACGAGCAGTACTTC.

The chain is built from TRBV27 and TRBJ2-7, with a possible D match to TRBD1 (6 bases). V dropped 3 bases and J dropped 1 base, with 22 bases sitting between them. The CDR3 sequence is 18 residues long. Germline CDR1 MNHEY, CDR2 SMNVEV (reference sequence). For the CDR3, the DNA is TGTGCCAGCAGTTTTCCTTCGGCTTATCGGGACACTTCCTACGAGCAGTACTTC. Its protein product is CASSFPSAYRDTSYEQYF.

This chain uses TRBV5-1 with TRBJ1-4, with D maybe TRBD1 (6 bases). CDR1 is SGHRS, CDR2 YFSETQ, per germline. Deletions cut 4 bases from V and 6 bases from J, with 13 bases between. There are 14 residues in the CDR3. CDR3 residues: CASSPGGADEKLFF. CDR3 in DNA: TGCGCCAGCAGCCCCGGGGGCGCAGATGAAAAACTGTTTTTT.

V is TRBV7-3 and J is TRBJ2-7; D is unclear. The V gene lost 0 bases and the J gene lost 2 bases, with 8 bases spanning the gap. Looked up from germline, CDR1 is SGHTA and CDR2 is FQGTGA. The CDR3 spans 14 residues. The CDR3 sequence: CASSLTPVTYEQYF. Here the CDR3 DNA reads TGTGCCAGCAGCTTAACTCCAGTAACCTACGAGCAGTACTTC.

This clone was counted once. The genes are TRBV29-1 and TRBJ1-2; D possibly corresponds to TRBD1 (6 bases). The CDR3 has 11 residues. V was clipped by 7 bases and J by 4 bases, with 10 bases between them. Germline values: CDR1 SQVTM, CDR2 ANQGSEA. Written as DNA, the CDR3 is TGCAGCGCCGGACAGAGCTATGGCTACACCTTC. Its protein is CSAGQSYGYTF.

Remarks on this clone: Within the sample, other DNA sequences also encode this same CDR3. V is TRBV9 and J is TRBJ1-2; no clear D. The CDR3 runs 12 residues. Trimming shortened V by 0 bases and J by 2 bases, and 2 bases separated the two germline ends. Germline CDR1 SGDLS, CDR2 YYNGEE. The CDR3 DNA follows: TGTGCCAGCAGCGTAGCCAACTATGGCTACACCTTC. Translation: CASSVANYGYTF.

V and J are TRBV7-6 and TRBJ2-5; weak D call: TRBD2 (6 bases). CDR3 size: 13 residues. Germline V lookup: CDR1 SGHVS, CDR2 FNYEAQ. V gave up 8 bases and J gave up 2 bases, with 12 bases separating them. This CDR3 reads CASRDSSQETQYF. CDR3 DNA sequence: TGTGCCAGCCGGGACTCCTCTCAAGAGACCCAGTACTTC. Variable domain in full (rest from reference TRBV7-6 and TRBJ2-5): GAGVSQSPRYKVTKRGQDVALRCDPISGHVSLYWYRQALGQGPEFLTYFNYEAQQDKSGLPNDRFSAERPEGSISTLTIQRTEQRDSAMYRCASRDSSQETQYFGPGTRLLVL.

The sample holds one count of this clone. CDR3 coding DNA: TGTGCCAGCAGACTTAGCGGGACTGAGCAGTTCTTC. This gives the protein CASRLSGTEQFF. The V gene is TRBV11-2, the J gene TRBJ2-1, with 8 bases aligning to TRBD2. This CDR3 is 12 amino acids long. V lost 6 bases to trimming and J lost 9 bases; unmatched junction nucleotides: 4. The germline V gene encodes CDR1 SGHAT and CDR2 FQNNGV. Variable domain in full (rest from reference TRBV11-2 and TRBJ2-1): EAGVAQSPRYKIIEKRQSVAFWCNPISGHATLYWYQQILGQGPKLLIQFQNNGVVDDSQLPKDRFSAERLKGVDSTLKIQPAKLEDSAVYLCASRLSGTEQFFGPGTRLTVL.

The rearrangement links TRBV6-5 to TRBJ1-5; D gene ambiguous. V was clipped by 5 bases and J by 7 bases, with 12 bases between them. The CDR3 is 13 residues long. Per germline, CDR1 MNHEY and CDR2 SVGAGI. Here the CDR3 DNA reads TGTGCCAGCAGTCCCTCCCCCGGGCAGCCCCAGCATTTT. It is translated as CASSPSPGQPQHF.

J is TRBJ1-4 and V is TRBV9; D is ambiguous. CDR3 size: 12 residues. V lost 2 bases, J lost 12 bases, and 11 bases lay in between. CDR1 is SGDLS and CDR2 is YYNGEE in the germline V gene. CDR3 amino acids: CASSVLGGELFF. CDR3 bases: TGTGCCAGCAGCGTTTTGGGTGGGGAACTGTTTTTT. The whole variable domain, remainder taken from reference TRBV9 and TRBJ1-4, is DSGVTQTPKHLITATGQRVTLRCSPRSGDLSVYWYQQSLDQGLQFLIQYYNGEERAKGNILERFSAQQFPDLHSELNLSSLELGDSALYFCASSVLGGELFFGSGTQLSVL.

Concerning this clone itself: Different DNA sequences within this sample yield the same CDR3. V and J are TRBV18 and TRBJ2-7; D might be TRBD1 or TRBD2, each matching 5 bases. V gave up 6 bases and J gave up 0 bases, with 12 bases separating them. The germline gives CDR1 KGHSH, CDR2 LQKENI. The CDR3 is 14 residues long. The CDR3 sequence is CASSPRDGSYEQYF. As DNA, the CDR3 is TGTGCCAGCTCCCCCCGGGACGGCTCCTACGAGCAGTACTTC.

In its sample, this clone was seen once. The V gene is TRBV2, the J gene TRBJ2-1; 11 positions agree with TRBD2. V shed 4 bases and J 6 bases; nucleotides not matched to a gene: 5. This CDR3 region has 15 residues. Germline V gives CDR1 SNHLY, CDR2 FYNNEI. DNA of the CDR3: TGTGCCAGCAGTGGCCTGACTAGCGGGATCAATGAGCAGTTCTTC. Translating it yields CASSGLTSGINEQFF. Full variable domain (missing parts from reference TRBV2 and TRBJ2-1): EPEVTQTPSHQVTQMGQEVILRCVPISNHLYFYWYRQILGQKVEFLVSFYNNEISEKSEIFDDQFSVERPDGSNFTLKIRSTKLEDSAMYFCASSGLTSGINEQFFGPGTRLTVL.

The chain is built from TRBV9 and TRBJ2-3; TRBD2 might be the D (6 bases). The V and J ends lost 0 bases and 2 bases respectively, with 13 bases between them. Germline CDR1 reads SGDLS; CDR2 reads YYNGEE. This CDR3 comprises 16 residues. The CDR3 DNA sequence: TGTGCCAGCAGCGTAGTTGAGGGAGGACTCACAGATACGCAGTATTTT. Translation gives CASSVVEGGLTDTQYF.

The gene calls are TRBV2 and TRBJ2-3; the match to TRBD1 covers 12 bases. This CDR3 spans 16 amino acids. The germline V gene encodes CDR1 SNHLY and CDR2 FYNNEI. V was pared by 6 bases and J by 2 bases, with 6 bases of the junction left unmatched. The CDR3 sequence is CASRSGTGGHTDTQYF. The CDR3 DNA sequence: TGTGCCAGCAGATCAGGGACAGGGGGCCACACAGATACGCAGTATTTT.

The gene calls are TRBV27 and TRBJ2-1; D might be TRBD2 (5 bases). CDR1 and CDR2 from the germline V gene are MNHEY and SMNVEV (reference sequence). V was pared by 2 bases and J by 10 bases, with 18 bases between. This CDR3 region has 15 residues. CDR3 coding DNA: TGTGCCAGCAGTTTAAGGGTAGCGCCAACCAGAGAGCAGTTCTTC. This sequence encodes CASSLRVAPTREQFF.

The chain is built from TRBV27 and TRBJ2-3; 10 bases line up with TRBD2. V was clipped by 0 bases and J by 4 bases; unmatched bases: 13. Germline V gives CDR1 MNHEY, CDR2 SMNVEV (reference sequence). The CDR3 covers 19 residues. The CDR3 sequence is CASSLSRGKRTSGPDTQYF. CDR3 coding DNA: TGTGCCAGCAGTTTATCCCGGGGGAAGAGGACTAGCGGCCCAGATACGCAGTATTTT.

This CDR3 reads CSSGLSTDTQYF. DNA of the CDR3: TGTTCCTCCGGGTTGAGCACAGATACGCAGTATTTT. The J gene is TRBJ2-3, the V gene TRBV19; D ambiguous. The CDR3 totals 12 residues. Germline V lookup: CDR1 LNHDA, CDR2 SQIVND (reference sequence).

The rearrangement uses TRBV5-1 and TRBJ2-3, with 9 bases matching TRBD1. Germline values: CDR1 SGHRS, CDR2 YFSETQ. V shed 7 bases, J shed 0 bases, and the junction held 3 bases outside the gene matches. This CDR3 has 14 amino acids. CDR3 DNA sequence: TGCGCCAGCCAAGGACAGGGGAGCACAGATACGCAGTATTTT. Encoded protein: CASQGQGSTDTQYF. The variable domain in full, with the rest retrieved from reference TRBV5-1 and TRBJ2-3, is KAGVTQTPRYLIKTRGQQVTLSCSPISGHRSVSWYQQTPGQGLQFLFEYFSETQRNKGNFPGRFSGRQFSNSRSEMNVSTLELGDSALYLCASQGQGSTDTQYFGPGTRLTVL.

The V call is TRBV27, the J call TRBJ2-1, with D possibly TRBD1 on 6 matching bases. Per germline, CDR1 MNHEY and CDR2 SMNVEV (reference sequence). V was shortened by 6 bases and J by 2 bases, with 14 bases between the two germline ends. This CDR3 region has 15 residues. CDR3: CASSGTGSPYNEQFF. As DNA, the CDR3 is TGTGCCAGCAGCGGCACAGGGAGTCCCTACAATGAGCAGTTCTTC.

The chain links TRBV28 to TRBJ1-5; 9 bases align to TRBD1. The CDR3 has 14 amino acids. The V and J ends lost 6 bases and 6 bases, in that order; junction bases with no gene match: 6. CDR1 and CDR2 from the germline V gene are MDHEN and SYDVKM. The CDR3 loop reads CASRGQGPVQPQHF. The CDR3 coding sequence is TGTGCCAGCAGAGGACAGGGGCCCGTTCAGCCCCAGCATTTT.